Below are 15 T cell receptor beta chains sequenced from a single sample in a study of CD8 T cells in Susac syndrome. RNA, at roughly 0.45 to 1 ug, was reverse transcribed with random hexamers. TCRdb fed the immunoSEQ multiplex PCR reads into MiXCR, producing one record per CDR3 protein. The sample records about 180,000 distinct CDR3 sequences, 90% to 96% being singletons. The material sequenced was CD4+ T cells from PBMCs. Every receptor here comes from a human donor with multiple sclerosis.

The chain uses TRBV9 and TRBJ2-4; 11 bases match TRBD2. V was pared by 0 bases and J by 6 bases, with 11 bases of the junction left unmatched. The CDR3 runs 18 residues. The germline gives CDR1 SGDLS, CDR2 YYNGEE. The CDR3 spells CASSVGLLAGAQGNIQYF. The CDR3, as DNA: TGTGCCAGCAGCGTAGGTTTACTAGCGGGGGCGCAGGGAAACATTCAGTACTTC.

The chain couples TRBV27 to TRBJ2-1; TRBD1 agrees at 10 bases. V shed 6 bases, J shed 8 bases, and the junction held 13 bases outside the gene matches. Germline loops: CDR1 MNHEY, CDR2 SMNVEV (reference sequence). This CDR3 is 16 amino acids long. CDR3 nucleotides: TGTGCCAGCAGCCGGACACCGGGACAGGGGAGCCATGAGCAGTTCTTC. This codes for CASSRTPGQGSHEQFF.

This clonotype has just one count. The chain links TRBV3-1 to TRBJ2-7, with D uncertain. Trimming left V 1 base short and J 2 bases short, with 9 bases between. Germline V CDR1 and CDR2: LGHDT, YNNKEL (reference sequence). The CDR3 has 14 amino acids. The CDR3 region has the DNA TGTGCCAGCAGCCAAGCTCGGCCCGCCTACGAGCAGTACTTC. It specifies CASSQARPAYEQYF.

This clonotype showed up just once. V and J are TRBV29-1 and TRBJ1-1; D not certain. The germline V gene has CDR1 SQVTM and CDR2 ANQGSEA. The CDR3 runs to 12 residues. Trimming pared 4 bases from V and 4 bases from J, leaving 10 bases between. This CDR3 reads CSVGVGSTEAFF. The DNA of the CDR3 is TGCAGCGTTGGAGTGGGATCCACTGAAGCTTTCTTT.

Only one count was recorded for this clonotype. V is TRBV4-3 and J is TRBJ1-6; 9 bases fit TRBD1. Looked up from germline, CDR1 is LGHNA and CDR2 is YSLEER. The CDR3 has 15 amino acids. Germline trimming cut 5 bases from V and 9 bases from J; bases unmatched to any gene: 8. The DNA of the CDR3 is TGCGCCAGCAGCGCTACGCCGGGACAGGGTTCACCCCTCCACTTT. It yields the protein CASSATPGQGSPLHF.

This rearrangement joins TRBV6-6 to TRBJ2-4, with no clear D. There are 14 residues in the CDR3. The germline V gene encodes CDR1 MNHNY and CDR2 SVGAGI (reference sequence). V was cut by 5 bases and J by 7 bases, with 15 bases left in between. The CDR3 spells CASSRWQDGNIQYF. The CDR3 DNA follows: TGTGCCAGCAGTAGGTGGCAGGACGGCAACATTCAGTACTTC.

The chain has TRBV30 and TRBJ2-5; no reliable D call. Germline lookup yields CDR1 GTSNPN and CDR2 SVGIG (reference sequence). The CDR3 runs to 12 residues. The V gene lost 2 bases and the J gene lost 5 bases, with 9 bases spanning the gap. The CDR3 is CAWSQTKETQYF. CDR3 coding DNA: TGTGCCTGGAGTCAGACCAAGGAGACCCAGTACTTC. Full variable domain (missing parts from reference TRBV30 and TRBJ2-5): SQTIHQWPATLVQPVGSPLSLECTVEGTSNPNLYWYRQAAGRGLQLLFYSVGIGQISSEVPQNLSASRPQDRQFILSSKKLLLSDSGFYLCAWSQTKETQYFGPGTRLLVL.

In DNA form, the CDR3 reads TGTGCCAGCAGCCAAGAAGGACAGGGAAATGGAGAGACCCAGTACTTC. As protein: CASSQEGQGNGETQYF. V is TRBV4-2 and J is TRBJ2-5, with 8 bases lining up with TRBD1. Losses at the gene ends were 0 bases for V and 4 bases for J; bases not matched to a gene: 7. Germline V lookup: CDR1 LGHNA, CDR2 YNFKEQ. The CDR3 loop spans 16 amino acids.

The chain joins TRBV6-5 to TRBJ2-1; 7 bases line up with TRBD2. This CDR3 has 14 residues. Germline trimming cut 5 bases from V and 3 bases from J; bases unmatched to any gene: 4. Germline CDR1 reads MNHEY; CDR2 reads SVGAGI. The CDR3 loop reads CASSPGTIYNEQFF. In DNA form, the CDR3 reads TGTGCCAGCAGTCCCGGGACTATCTACAATGAGCAGTTCTTC.

The chain recombines TRBV12-5 with TRBJ2-7, with 8 bases fitting TRBD2. Per the germline V gene, CDR1 is LGHNT and CDR2 is FRNRAP. The CDR3 consists of 14 residues. V lost 2 bases to trimming and J lost 6 bases; unmatched junction nucleotides: 6. The CDR3 here is CASGLRRGASEQYF. The CDR3 DNA follows: TGTGCTAGTGGTTTGCGGCGGGGGGCTTCCGAGCAGTACTTC. The entire variable domain, with the rest obtained from reference TRBV12-5 and TRBJ2-7, is as follows: DARVTQTPRHKVTEMGQEVTMRCQPILGHNTVFWYRQTMMQGLELLAYFRNRAPLDDSGMPKDRFSAEMPDATLATLKIQPSEPRDSAVYFCASGLRRGASEQYFGPGTRLTVT.

The chain employs TRBV3-1 and TRBJ2-5, with D uncertain. CDR1 and CDR2 (germline): LGHDT, YNNKEL (reference sequence). The CDR3 has 12 residues. V shed 3 bases and J shed 4 bases, with 6 bases lying between them. The CDR3 loop is CASSQRTETQYF. CDR3 nucleotide sequence: TGTGCCAGCAGCCAGAGGACAGAGACCCAGTACTTC.

The chain is built from TRBV5-1 and TRBJ2-5; 7 nucleotides line up with TRBD1. Unmatched junction bases numbered 11, after V lost 4 bases and J lost 5 bases. The CDR3 length is 15 residues. CDR1 and CDR2 (germline): SGHRS, YFSETQ. The CDR3 sequence: CASSKGQNNRETQYF. The CDR3, as DNA: TGCGCCAGCAGCAAGGGACAGAATAATCGGGAGACCCAGTACTTC.

This rearrangement joins TRBV30 to TRBJ2-1; 10 bases are shared with TRBD2. Germline CDR1 GTSNPN, CDR2 SVGIG (reference sequence). V gave up 5 bases and J gave up 6 bases; unmatched junction bases: 13. The CDR3 consists of 16 residues. Here the CDR3 DNA reads TGTGCCTGGGGAAGCGGGGGGGCCCAGGTGTCCAATGAGCAGTTCTTC. It translates to CAWGSGGAQVSNEQFF.

The rearrangement links TRBV30 to TRBJ1-5, with 8 nucleotides matching TRBD1. The CDR3 covers 16 residues. Germline-derived CDR1 and CDR2 are GTSNPN and SVGIG (reference sequence). The V and J ends lost 2 bases and 2 bases, in that order; junction bases with no gene match: 8. CDR3 protein: CAWSLWTGTGNQPQHF. The CDR3, as DNA: TGTGCCTGGAGTCTGTGGACAGGGACTGGCAATCAGCCCCAGCATTTT. The entire variable domain, with the rest obtained from reference TRBV30 and TRBJ1-5, is as follows: SQTIHQWPATLVQPVGSPLSLECTVEGTSNPNLYWYRQAAGRGLQLLFYSVGIGQISSEVPQNLSASRPQDRQFILSSKKLLLSDSGFYLCAWSLWTGTGNQPQHFGDGTRLSIL.

The J gene is TRBJ2-7, the V gene TRBV6-2 or TRBV6-3; TRBD1 matches 10 bases. J was trimmed by 5 bases and V by 3 bases; bases with no gene match: 7. Germline lookup yields CDR1 MNHEY and CDR2 SVGEGT. The CDR3 totals 15 residues. The CDR3 region is CASSYGGTGANEQYF. In nucleotides, the CDR3 is TGTGCCAGCAGTTATGGCGGGACAGGGGCCAACGAGCAGTACTTC.